This T cell receptor beta chain originates from a study of breast tumors, draining lymph nodes, adjacent tissues (TCRdb year 2016). For the wider study: TCR beta repertoires were compared across tumor, adjacent nontumor tissue and axillary lymph nodes obtained from breast cancer patients. In human breast cancer, the study set out to evaluate how tumor, surrounding tissue and draining lymph node repertoires relate to one another and whether T cells may move between these sites. Summary of the overall study and its limitations: The similarity between tumor and nontumor tissue repertoires was significantly greater in luminal-like breast cancer than in basal-like breast cancer. The data were considered consistent with the idea that most tumor T cells come from the lymph node and then expand in tumor tissue. The study presented the conclusion that tumor T cells originate in lymph nodes as consistent with a hypothesis, not as something directly demonstrated. Tumors showed preferential V and J gene usage, and their T-cell repertoire diversity fell below that of lymph nodes yet above that of nontumor tissue.

The CDR3 starts with the cysteine, ends with the phenylalanine, and has 14 residues. Only the CDR3 DNA stays, 42 bases, in frame from base 1. CDR1 and CDR2 were assigned from the germline V gene as SGHRS and YFSETQ. V loses 0 bases, J loses 1 base, and the germline ends lie 7 bases apart. This clonotype showed up many times. What antigen it recognizes has not been identified. Base qualities were left out, and no much larger clone turns up one base away. Lymph node samples were obtained from the axillary draining lymph nodes of breast cancer patients. Sequencing was performed on an Illumina HiSeq 2000. Multiplex PCR amplification was used to build the TCR beta chain libraries. High-throughput sequencing was used to analyze the amplified TCR beta chain products. The public sequencing data were trimmed at Q25 with fastp and processed into clonotypes with MiXCR by TCRdb, which kept only in-frame beta chains. Each record represents a unique CDR3 protein, reported with the most common genes and DNA among its rows. Within this sample are about 110,000 distinct CDR3 sequences, with roughly 29% of them counted one time only. The ten largest make up under 6.5% of the sample.

This sequence originates from a female donor with breast cancer. Some clones in this sample may be carry-over from other donors' samples. The chain is encoded by TRBV5-1 joined to TRBJ2-5; a tentative D match to TRBD2 spans 5 bases. The sample was axillary lymph node tissue. The nucleotide sequence reads as follows: TGCGCCAGCAGCTTGGTCCTAGCCCAAGAGACCCAGTACTTC. Translated, it gives CASSLVLAQETQYF.